The 11 T cell receptor beta chains in this list originate from one sample, sequenced in a study of OX40 agonist ivuxolimab in advanced cancers. This table comes from immunoSEQ multiplex PCR, and its TCRdb copy is limited to in-frame clones, with some not included. Of some 74,000 clones in the sample, about nine tenths were seen once. The sample in question was CD4+ or CD8+ T cells sorted from blood, obtained in a trial of the OX40 agonist ivuxolimab. The source is an adult with an advanced solid tumor such as melanoma, head and neck, liver or kidney cancer.

CDR3 nucleotide sequence: TGTGCCAGCAGTCCCCGGGGGAGGAGGGGCAATCAGCCCCAGCATTTT. Translated: CASSPRGRRGNQPQHF. The chain uses TRBV28 and TRBJ1-5, with D possibly being TRBD1 (5 bases). The germline CDR1 and CDR2 sequences are MDHEN and SYDVKM. V was pared by 5 bases and J by 2 bases, with 16 bases between. The CDR3 spans 16 residues. Drawing the rest from reference TRBV28 and TRBJ1-5, the complete variable domain is DVKVTQSSRYLVKRTGEKVFLECVQDMDHENMFWYRQDPGLGLRLIYFSYDVKMKEKGDIPEGYSVSREKKERFSLILESASTNQTSMYLCASSPRGRRGNQPQHFGDGTRLSIL.

The chain uses TRBV30 and TRBJ2-5; TRBD1 is a possible D gene (5 bases). Germline assignment: CDR1 GTSNPN and CDR2 SVGIG (reference sequence). Trimming cost V 5 bases and J 2 bases, with 15 bases left between them. The CDR3 runs to 14 residues. The CDR3 DNA follows: TGTGCCTGGCTTCCCCAAGGGGCTCAAGAGACCCAGTACTTC. Translation gives CAWLPQGAQETQYF.

This clone was seen a single time. The chain joins TRBV5-1 to TRBJ2-3; 8 bases match TRBD2. This CDR3 region has 13 residues. Losses at the gene ends were 4 bases for V and 6 bases for J; bases not matched to a gene: 4. Germline V CDR1 and CDR2: SGHRS, YFSETQ. CDR3 nucleotides: TGCGCCAGCAGCACCGGGGGGGACGATACGCAGTATTTT. It is translated as CASSTGGDDTQYF. Supplemented by reference TRBV5-1 and TRBJ2-3, the full variable domain reads KAGVTQTPRYLIKTRGQQVTLSCSPISGHRSVSWYQQTPGQGLQFLFEYFSETQRNKGNFPGRFSGRQFSNSRSEMNVSTLELGDSALYLCASSTGGDDTQYFGPGTRLTVL.

In DNA, the CDR3 is TGTGCCAGCAGCCCTACCGGGACAGGGATTAATTCACCCCTCCACTTT. It is translated as CASSPTGTGINSPLHF. The chain couples TRBV9 to TRBJ1-6; 9 nucleotides line up with TRBD1. The germline gives CDR1 SGDLS, CDR2 YYNGEE. CDR3 length equals 16 residues. J gave up 6 bases and V 4 bases, and 8 bases lay outside the gene matches.

CDR3 region: CASSLGRGLDYGYTF. CDR3 bases: TGCGCCAGCAGCCTTGGGAGGGGGCTGGACTATGGCTACACCTTC. The V gene is TRBV5-1, the J gene TRBJ1-2; 7 bases line up with TRBD1. The CDR3 runs to 15 residues. V lost 4 bases, J lost 3 bases, and 9 bases stayed unmatched. CDR1 and CDR2 (germline): SGHRS, YFSETQ.

The rearrangement links TRBV15 to TRBJ2-7; 8 bases fit TRBD1. Germline-derived CDR1 and CDR2 are LNHNV and YYDKDF (reference sequence). The V gene end was trimmed by 3 bases and the J gene end by 4 bases; junction bases not matched to a gene: 5. This CDR3 contains 14 residues. The CDR3 loop is CATSRGGQAYEQYF. In DNA, the CDR3 is TGTGCCACCAGCAGGGGGGGACAGGCATACGAGCAGTACTTC.

V and J are TRBV6-6 and TRBJ2-7; D not resolved. Trimming took 1 base from V and 2 from J, leaving 6 bases between them. CDR1 is MNHNY, CDR2 SVGAGI, per germline (reference sequence). CDR3 length: 13 residues. CDR3 amino acids: CASSYLVPYEQYF. In DNA form, the CDR3 reads TGTGCCAGCAGTTACTTAGTCCCCTACGAGCAGTACTTC.

This chain uses TRBV11-2 with TRBJ1-4, with D perhaps matching TRBD1 (6 bases). Looked up from germline, CDR1 is SGHAT and CDR2 is FQNNGV. V was shortened by 2 bases and J by 6 bases, with 19 bases between the two germline ends. The length of the CDR3 is 17 residues. CDR3 region: CASSLNSPGTKDEKLFF. For the CDR3, the DNA is TGTGCCAGCAGCTTAAATTCCCCCGGGACAAAAGATGAAAAACTGTTTTTT.

As regards this clone: One junction end disagrees with the germline gene, perhaps due to a read error. The chain links TRBV5-1 to TRBJ2-3, with D possibly being TRBD1 (5 bases). The CDR3 is 13 residues long. CDR1 and CDR2 from the germline V gene are SGHRS and YFSETQ. The CDR3 protein is CASRLDNTDTQYF. In DNA form, the CDR3 reads TGCGCCAGCAGGTTGGACAACACAGATACGCAGTATTTT.

The CDR3 sequence is CASSLNRDSGSSPLHF. The CDR3 DNA sequence: TGTGCCAGCAGCTTAAACAGGGACAGCGGATCATCACCCCTCCACTTT. The chain is built from TRBV7-9 and TRBJ1-6, with 7 positions matching TRBD1. With 2 bases clipped from V and 10 bases from J, the junction kept 11 bases outside the gene matches. Germline V gives CDR1 SEHNR, CDR2 FQNEAQ (reference sequence). CDR3 size: 16 residues.

The J gene is TRBJ2-5, the V gene TRBV5-6, with a weak D call TRBD1 (5 bases). Per germline, CDR1 SGHDT and CDR2 YYEEEE. This CDR3 has 13 residues. The V and J ends lost 5 bases and 1 base respectively, with 9 bases between them. CDR3 loop: CASSRQFQETQYF. Written as DNA, the CDR3 is TGTGCCAGCAGTCGACAGTTCCAAGAGACCCAGTACTTC.